Following are 10 T cell receptor beta chains from one sample sequenced in a study of T cells in Graves' hyperthyroidism and ophthalmopathy (dated by TCRdb to between 2017 and 2020). The library was prepared using multiplex PCR. The sample was run on an Illumina HiSeq 2000. The TCR beta CDR3 regions were amplified from the RNA transcripts. For the first round of RT-PCR on the TCR CDR3, the HTBI primer set was used together with the Qiagen OneStep RT-PCR kit. In-frame beta chains were kept once TCRdb had trimmed the public reads at Q25 with fastp and called clones with MiXCR. Each record represents a unique CDR3 protein, reported with the most common genes and DNA among its rows. The sample records approximately 360,000 distinct CDR3 sequences, approximately 25% of which are singletons. The ten top clones hold about 73% of the sample. Sequenced material: blood. These receptors were obtained from a man aged 45-65 years with Graves' hyperthyroidism.

This clonotype appeared a few times. The V call is TRBV6-1, the J call TRBJ1-1; D possibly corresponds to TRBD1 (5 bases). V dropped 8 bases and J dropped 5 bases, with 18 bases sitting between them. Germline CDR1 reads MNHNS; CDR2 reads SASEGT. The CDR3 length is 14 residues. The CDR3 DNA sequence: TGTGCCAGCCGATTGGGCCTGGGGGAAACTGAAGCTTTCTTT. Translating it yields CASRLGLGETEAFF.

The CDR3 sequence is CASSVLGLAGAEQFF. Here the CDR3 DNA reads TGTGCCAGCAGCGTCCTTGGACTAGCGGGAGCTGAGCAGTTCTTC. V gene TRBV9 combines with J gene TRBJ2-1; 13 bases line up with TRBD2. CDR1 SGDLS and CDR2 YYNGEE come from the germline V gene. The CDR3 sequence is 15 residues long. V was clipped by 2 bases and J by 9 bases; unmatched bases: 5.

This clonotype has a handful of counts. CDR3 protein: CASSSLGAGGDEKLFF. DNA for the CDR3: TGTGCCAGCTCTTCCTTGGGGGCAGGGGGCGATGAAAAACTGTTTTTT. The rearrangement uses TRBV7-9 and TRBJ1-4, with 8 bases aligning to TRBD1. After removal of 8 bases from V and 6 bases from J, the junction contained 14 bases not matched to a gene. Germline V lookup: CDR1 SEHNR, CDR2 FQNEAQ (reference sequence). The CDR3 has 16 amino acids.

The chain uses TRBV20-1 and TRBJ2-7; TRBD1 aligns across 7 bases. This CDR3 spans 15 amino acids. J was trimmed by 2 bases and V by 6 bases; bases with no gene match: 13. Per the germline V gene, CDR1 is DFQATT and CDR2 is SNEGSKA (reference sequence). The CDR3 DNA follows: TGCAGTGCGACCATTTCAGGGGGAGACCCCTACGAGCAGTACTTC. It yields the protein CSATISGGDPYEQYF.

CDR3 amino acids: CASGPGTEQFF. The CDR3 nucleotides are TGTGCTAGTGGGCCCGGTACTGAGCAGTTCTTC. The chain couples TRBV12-5 to TRBJ2-1; unclear D gene. V was cut by 6 bases and J by 9 bases, with 9 bases left in between. There are 11 residues in the CDR3. CDR1 is LGHNT and CDR2 is FRNRAP in the germline V gene.

This clonotype was seen at least ten times. The genes are TRBV28 and TRBJ1-5, with unresolved D. The ends were cut back, 8 bases at V and 5 bases at J, with 16 bases in the middle. The CDR3 sequence is 14 residues long. Germline V CDR1 and CDR2: MDHEN, SYDVKM. CDR3 in amino acids: CASRTPSLYQPQHF. CDR3 bases: TGTGCCAGCCGAACCCCAAGTCTTTATCAGCCCCAGCATTTT. The whole variable domain, remainder taken from reference TRBV28 and TRBJ1-5, is DVKVTQSSRYLVKRTGEKVFLECVQDMDHENMFWYRQDPGLGLRLIYFSYDVKMKEKGDIPEGYSVSREKKERFSLILESASTNQTSMYLCASRTPSLYQPQHFGDGTRLSIL.

The V call is TRBV29-1, the J call TRBJ2-7; TRBD1 matches at 8 bases. This CDR3 is 12 amino acids long. Germline CDR1 SQVTM, CDR2 ANQGSEA. The junction had 3 bases not matched to a gene; V was cut back by 6 bases and J by 2 bases. CDR3 sequence (DNA): TGCAGCGTAACAGGGGGGCCCTACGAGCAGTACTTC. It translates to CSVTGGPYEQYF.

This clonotype was found a few times. The CDR3: CASDPGTLRGYTF. CDR3 bases: TGCGCCAGCGATCCTGGGACTTTGAGGGGCTACACCTTC. The chain couples TRBV5-1 to TRBJ1-2, with D possibly TRBD1 on 5 matching bases. The V gene lost 7 bases and the J gene lost 8 bases, with 18 bases spanning the gap. The CDR3 is 13 amino acids. Germline loops: CDR1 SGHRS, CDR2 YFSETQ.

The rearrangement joins TRBV12-3 or TRBV12-4 to TRBJ1-5; TRBD1 matches 7 bases. Trimming at V came to 5 bases and at J to 4 bases, leaving 2 bases not matched to a gene. The CDR3 sequence is 13 residues long. The CDR3 DNA is TGTGCCAGCAGTCAGGGGGAGAATCAGCCCCAGCATTTT. It codes for CASSQGENQPQHF.

The rearrangement links TRBV29-1 to TRBJ2-7, with a possible D match to TRBD2 (5 bases). The germline V and J ends were trimmed by 4 bases and 4 bases, with 8 bases remaining between them. CDR3 size: 11 residues. Germline CDR1 and CDR2: SQVTM and ANQGSEA. This chain's CDR3 is CSVGGEYEQYF. In nucleotides, the CDR3 is TGCAGCGTTGGGGGAGAATACGAGCAGTACTTC.